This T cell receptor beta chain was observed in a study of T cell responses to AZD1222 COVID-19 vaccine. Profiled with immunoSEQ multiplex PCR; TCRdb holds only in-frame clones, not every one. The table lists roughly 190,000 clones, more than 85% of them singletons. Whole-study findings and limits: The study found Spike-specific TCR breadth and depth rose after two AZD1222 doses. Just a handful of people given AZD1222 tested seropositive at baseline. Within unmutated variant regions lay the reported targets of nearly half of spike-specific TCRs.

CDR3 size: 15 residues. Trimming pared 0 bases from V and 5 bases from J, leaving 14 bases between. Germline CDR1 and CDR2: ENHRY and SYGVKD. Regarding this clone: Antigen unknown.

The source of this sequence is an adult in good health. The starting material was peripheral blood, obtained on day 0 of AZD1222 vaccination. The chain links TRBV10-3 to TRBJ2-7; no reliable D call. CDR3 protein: CAISESARRPDEQYF. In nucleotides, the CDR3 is TGTGCCATCAGTGAGTCGGCTCGCAGGCCCGACGAGCAGTACTTC.